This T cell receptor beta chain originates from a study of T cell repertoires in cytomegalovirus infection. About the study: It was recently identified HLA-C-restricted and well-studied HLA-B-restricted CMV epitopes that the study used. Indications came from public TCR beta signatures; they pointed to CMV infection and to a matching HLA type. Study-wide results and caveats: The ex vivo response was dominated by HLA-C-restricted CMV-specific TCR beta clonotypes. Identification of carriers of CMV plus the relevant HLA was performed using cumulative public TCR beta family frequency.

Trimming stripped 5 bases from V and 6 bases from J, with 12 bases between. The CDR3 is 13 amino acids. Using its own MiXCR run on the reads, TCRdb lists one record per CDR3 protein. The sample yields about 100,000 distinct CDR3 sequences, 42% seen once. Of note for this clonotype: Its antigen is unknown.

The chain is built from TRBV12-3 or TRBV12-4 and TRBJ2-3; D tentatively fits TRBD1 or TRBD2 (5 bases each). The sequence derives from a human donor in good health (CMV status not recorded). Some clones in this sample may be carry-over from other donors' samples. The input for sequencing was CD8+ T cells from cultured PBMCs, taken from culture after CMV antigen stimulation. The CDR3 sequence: CASSPTWGDTQYF. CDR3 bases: TGTGCCAGCAGTCCGACGTGGGGGGATACGCAGTATTTT.